This TCR beta chain was recovered during a study of shared clonotypes between healthy human individuals. CD8 memory fractions consisted of CD45RO+ and CCR7-negative CD45RA+ TemRA cells together. Profiling relied on immunoSEQ multiplex PCR, and the TCRdb table lists in-frame clones only, not all of them. The sample contains roughly 320,000 clones, more than 75% of which appear only once. The sequenced sample was memory CD8+ T cells sorted from blood. Sample subset: CD45RO+ cells pooled with CCR7-negative TemRA cells. The receptor was derived from a man between 18 and 29 years old in good health.

CDR3 nucleotide sequence: TGCGCCAGCAGCCTAAGACAGGGGGCGCAATGGTCACCCCTCCACTTT. Translation: CASSLRQGAQWSPLHF. The chain is built from TRBV5-1 and TRBJ1-6; TRBD1 agrees at 10 bases. CDR3 size: 16 residues. Germline trimming cut 4 bases from V and 10 bases from J; bases unmatched to any gene: 11. The germline V gene has CDR1 SGHRS and CDR2 YFSETQ.